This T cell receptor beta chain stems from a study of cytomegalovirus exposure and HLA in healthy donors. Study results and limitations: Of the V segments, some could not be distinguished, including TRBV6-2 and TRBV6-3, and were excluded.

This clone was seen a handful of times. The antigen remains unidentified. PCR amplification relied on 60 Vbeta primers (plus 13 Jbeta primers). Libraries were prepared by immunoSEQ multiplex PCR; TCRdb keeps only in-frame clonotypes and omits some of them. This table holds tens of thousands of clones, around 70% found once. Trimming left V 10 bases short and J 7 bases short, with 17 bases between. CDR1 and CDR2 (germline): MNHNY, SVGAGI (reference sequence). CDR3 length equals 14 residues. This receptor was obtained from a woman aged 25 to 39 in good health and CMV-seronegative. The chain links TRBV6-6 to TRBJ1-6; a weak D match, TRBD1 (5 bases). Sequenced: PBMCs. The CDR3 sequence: CATEPGTENSPLHF. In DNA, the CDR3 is TGTGCCACCGAGCCCGGGACTGAAAATTCACCCCTCCACTTT.